Following are 24 T cell receptor beta chains from one sample sequenced in a study of blood T cell repertoires in COVID-19. Profiling relied on immunoSEQ multiplex PCR, and the TCRdb table lists in-frame clones only, not all of them. The sample contains roughly 190,000 clones, about 85% of which appear only once. The sequencing sample was made of peripheral blood. The receptors were sampled from a man aged 25-40 years with acute or convalescent COVID-19.

V is TRBV15 and J is TRBJ2-5; TRBD2 might be the D (5 bases). Trimming pared 0 bases from V and 5 bases from J, leaving 13 bases between. The CDR3 contains 15 residues. Germline CDR1 is LNHNV and CDR2 is YYDKDF (reference sequence). The CDR3 DNA follows: TGTGCCACCAGCAGAGATGCGGGTCGAGGGGAGACCCAGTACTTC. Translation gives CATSRDAGRGETQYF.

V usage is TRBV7-9 and J usage is TRBJ2-5, with a tentative D call TRBD1 (6 bases). The V gene's germline CDR1 is SEHNR and CDR2 FQNEAQ (reference sequence). The CDR3 is 12 residues long. Between the trimmed V and J ends, which lost 7 bases and 5 bases, there was a span of 11 bases. CDR3 in amino acids: CASTQGWETQYF. The DNA of the CDR3 is TGTGCCAGCACCCAGGGGTGGGAGACCCAGTACTTC.

V gene TRBV5-6 combines with J gene TRBJ2-4; no definite D call. Trimming removed 1 base at V and 6 bases at J, with 8 bases between. CDR3 size: 13 residues. The germline gives CDR1 SGHDT, CDR2 YYEEEE. This chain's CDR3 is CASSLRHPNIQYF. The CDR3 DNA reads as TGTGCCAGCAGCTTGAGACACCCAAACATTCAGTACTTC.

CDR3 loop: CASREDGTGFYGYTF. The CDR3 DNA reads as TGTGCCAGCAGAGAAGACGGGACAGGATTTTATGGCTACACCTTC. V gene TRBV28 combines with J gene TRBJ1-2, with TRBD1 matching 8 bases. The CDR3 runs to 15 residues. J gave up 5 bases and V 6 bases, and 11 bases lay outside the gene matches. CDR1 and CDR2 (germline): MDHEN, SYDVKM.

The CDR3 bases are TGCGCCAGCAGCCCGGGACAGAAGAACACTGAAGCTTTCTTT. Protein: CASSPGQKNTEAFF. V is TRBV5-1 and J is TRBJ1-1; 7 bases are a match to TRBD1. Germline lookup yields CDR1 SGHRS and CDR2 YFSETQ. Trimming removed 4 bases from V and 1 base from J; junction bases left unmatched: 4. The length of the CDR3 is 14 residues.

The genes are TRBV13 and TRBJ2-3, with unresolved D. With 3 bases removed from V and 5 bases from J, the gap between germline ends came to 15 bases. Germline loops: CDR1 PRHDT, CDR2 FYEKMQ (reference sequence). This CDR3 contains 15 residues. The DNA of the CDR3 is TGTGCCAGCAGCTTGAGGCTAGTGCTGAGAGATACGCAGTATTTT. Protein: CASSLRLVLRDTQYF. Based on the CDR3 plus reference TRBV13 and TRBJ2-3, the full variable domain is AAGVIQSPRHLIKEKRETATLKCYPIPRHDTVYWYQQGPGQDPQFLISFYEKMQSDKGSIPDRFSAQQFSDYHSELNMSSLELGDSALYFCASSLRLVLRDTQYFGPGTRLTVL.

V is TRBV4-1 and J is TRBJ2-3; a possible D gene is TRBD2 (6 bases). CDR3 length equals 15 residues. Per germline, CDR1 MGHRA and CDR2 YSYEKL. V dropped 1 base and J dropped 3 bases, with 11 bases sitting between them. CDR3 DNA: TGCGCCAGCAGCCAAGTCGGAGGGAAGACAGATACGCAGTATTTT. Amino acid sequence: CASSQVGGKTDTQYF.

This rearrangement joins TRBV29-1 to TRBJ2-3; TRBD1 aligns across 10 bases. This CDR3 is built from 14 residues. J gave up 1 base and V 7 bases, and 5 bases lay outside the gene matches. Germline V lookup: CDR1 SQVTM, CDR2 ANQGSEA. CDR3 sequence: CSAGDRGGTDTQYF. As DNA, the CDR3 is TGCAGCGCCGGGGACAGGGGAGGCACAGATACGCAGTATTTT.

The J gene is TRBJ1-5, the V gene TRBV30; 7 bases map to TRBD1. V lost 7 bases, J lost 9 bases, and 12 bases stayed unmatched. The germline CDR1 and CDR2 sequences are GTSNPN and SVGIG (reference sequence). This CDR3 spans 13 amino acids. CDR3 coding DNA: TGTGCCTACACCCGGGACAGACATTTGCCCCAGCATTTT. It is translated as CAYTRDRHLPQHF.

The chain couples TRBV4-1 to TRBJ2-3, with a tentative D call TRBD2 (5 bases). The CDR3 is 17 amino acids. Between the trimmed V and J ends, which lost 0 bases and 7 bases, there was a span of 20 bases. Per germline, CDR1 MGHRA and CDR2 YSYEKL. The DNA for the CDR3 is TGCGCCAGCAGCCAAGACATCTCGCGACGGGGTGAAAATACGCAGTATTTT. Encoded protein: CASSQDISRRGENTQYF.

The chain has TRBV18 and TRBJ2-7, with 8 bases fitting TRBD1. The CDR3 runs 14 residues. The germline V gene encodes CDR1 KGHSH and CDR2 LQKENI. J gave up 2 bases and V 6 bases, and 6 bases lay outside the gene matches. For the CDR3, the DNA is TGTGCCAGCTCCCGGACAGGGATAGCCTACGAGCAGTACTTC. Its translation: CASSRTGIAYEQYF.

The chain links TRBV19 to TRBJ1-2; 9 bases align to TRBD1. With V trimmed by 7 bases and J by 6 bases, 3 bases remained unmatched. Germline CDR1 and CDR2: LNHDA and SQIVND (reference sequence). The CDR3 has 12 residues. The CDR3, as DNA: TGTGCCAGTATACAGGGGGCAGATGGCTACACCTTC. This translates into CASIQGADGYTF.

J is TRBJ2-1 and V is TRBV19, with a possible D match to TRBD2 (5 bases). The CDR3 is 16 amino acids. In germline, CDR1 is LNHDA, CDR2 SQIVND (reference sequence). Trimming pared 10 bases from V and 6 bases from J, leaving 25 bases between. CDR3 DNA: TGTGCCACCAGTGAAGAGGGCCGTCGTCGCCTCAATGAGCAGTTCTTC. It translates to CATSEEGRRRLNEQFF. The whole variable domain, filled in from reference TRBV19 and TRBJ2-1, reads DGGITQSPKYLFRKEGQNVTLSCEQNLNHDAMYWYRQDPGQGLRLIYYSQIVNDFQKGDIAEGYSVSREKKESFPLTVTSAQKNPTAFYLCATSEEGRRRLNEQFFGPGTRLTVL.

This chain links TRBV18 with TRBJ2-7, with TRBD2 matching 7 bases. Per germline, CDR1 KGHSH and CDR2 LQKENI. The CDR3 runs to 14 residues. The junction had 5 bases not matched to a gene; V was cut back by 3 bases and J by 3 bases. CDR3 in DNA: TGTGCCAGCTCACCCGGACGGGGGGACTACGAGCAGTACTTC. This sequence encodes CASSPGRGDYEQYF.

The rearrangement uses TRBV5-1 and TRBJ2-7; maybe TRBD1 (6 bases). Germline CDR1 SGHRS, CDR2 YFSETQ. CDR3 length equals 14 residues. Trimming removed 4 bases at V and 4 bases at J, with 15 bases between. DNA for the CDR3: TGCGCCAGCAGCCCAGGGGCTCTTGAATACGAGCAGTACTTC. The encoded protein is CASSPGALEYEQYF.

This clone was detected only a few times. This chain's CDR3 is CASSDGGAGELFF. CDR3 sequence (DNA): TGTGCCAGCAGTGACGGAGGGGCCGGGGAGCTGTTTTTT. This chain joins TRBV6-4 and TRBJ2-2, with D maybe TRBD2 (6 bases). Trimming took off 2 bases at V and 6 bases at J, with 7 bases between the two ends. Germline V gives CDR1 MRHNA, CDR2 SNTAGT. The CDR3 runs to 13 residues.

The rearrangement links TRBV7-6 to TRBJ1-6; maybe TRBD1 (5 bases). CDR3 length: 15 residues. Deletions cut 3 bases from V and 6 bases from J, with 12 bases between. Germline CDR1 and CDR2: SGHVS and FNYEAQ. The CDR3 DNA sequence: TGTGCCAGCAGCTTGTACAGGCGGACTAATTCACCCCTCCACTTT. This translates into CASSLYRRTNSPLHF.

J is TRBJ2-1 and V is TRBV5-4; no definite D call. The V gene's germline CDR1 is SGHNT and CDR2 YYREEE (reference sequence). V lost 2 bases and J lost 7, with 10 bases in between. This CDR3 has 13 residues. CDR3: CASSFRSRNEQFF. CDR3 DNA sequence: TGTGCCAGCAGCTTCCGATCCCGGAATGAGCAGTTCTTC.

The chain joins TRBV3-1 (or the pseudogene TRBV3-2) to TRBJ2-5; D remains ambiguous. Germline V gene lookup returns CDR1 LGHDT and CDR2 YNNKEL (reference sequence). V lost 4 bases and J lost 5, with 11 bases in between. This CDR3 is built from 13 residues. The CDR3 sequence is CASSLAPRETQYF. The CDR3 coding sequence is TGTGCCAGCAGCCTTGCCCCGAGGGAGACCCAGTACTTC.

Concerning this clone: Germline and junction disagree at one end, which may indicate a read error. The chain employs TRBV10-1 and TRBJ1-2, with TRBD1 identical over 8 bases. The length of the CDR3 is 17 residues. The germline gives CDR1 WNHNN, CDR2 SYGVQD (reference sequence). CDR3: CASRESDRAPSALGYTF. CDR3 sequence (DNA): TGCGCCAGCAGAGAGTCGGACAGGGCCCCTTCGGCTCTTGGCTACACCTTC.

The chain joins TRBV4-1 to TRBJ1-4, with unresolved D. The CDR3 consists of 12 residues. CDR1 is MGHRA and CDR2 is YSYEKL in the germline V gene. The V gene lost 3 bases and the J gene lost 8 bases, with 7 bases spanning the gap. The CDR3 nucleotides are TGCGCCAGCAGCCATGGGAGGGAAAAACTGTTTTTT. It yields the protein CASSHGREKLFF.

The chain carries TRBV27 and TRBJ2-7, with D possibly being TRBD2 (5 bases). The length of the CDR3 is 13 residues. Deletions cut 2 bases from V and 7 bases from J, with 12 bases between. CDR1 is MNHEY, CDR2 SMNVEV, per germline (reference sequence). CDR3 DNA sequence: TGTGCCAGCAGTTTAGAGGGATCTGGAGAGCAGTACTTC. This sequence encodes CASSLEGSGEQYF.

The CDR3 region is CASSIREYTEAFF. CDR3 DNA: TGTGCCAGTAGTATTCGAGAGTACACTGAAGCTTTCTTT. The genes are TRBV19 and TRBJ1-1, with D unresolved. The CDR3 spans 13 residues. Germline-derived CDR1 and CDR2 are LNHDA and SQIVND (reference sequence). Trimming pared 3 bases from V and 3 bases from J, leaving 8 bases between. Complete variable domain (other parts from reference TRBV19 and TRBJ1-1): DGGITQSPKYLFRKEGQNVTLSCEQNLNHDAMYWYRQDPGQGLRLIYYSQIVNDFQKGDIAEGYSVSREKKESFPLTVTSAQKNPTAFYLCASSIREYTEAFFGQGTRLTVV.

This chain links TRBV15 with TRBJ1-3; 8 bases line up with TRBD1. The CDR3 sequence is 19 residues long. Trimming at V came to 0 bases and at J to 2 bases, leaving 12 bases not matched to a gene. In germline, CDR1 is LNHNV, CDR2 YYDKDF (reference sequence). The CDR3 protein is CATSRDRSPGGSTGNTIYF. The CDR3 nucleotides are TGTGCCACCAGCAGAGATCGTTCCCCAGGGGGCAGCACTGGAAACACCATATATTTT.